This T cell receptor beta chain comes out of a study of human T cells and chemical hapten exposure. Study at large: Variability of per-sample TCR yields stemmed mainly from small differences in pooled library volume.

Via MiXCR, TCRdb re-called the RACE reads, giving one row per CDR3 protein. Of about 380,000 distinct CDR3 sequences in the sample, over 6% were seen once. Time point given: patch test 2, 6 weeks after DPC sensitization. Specified treatment: therapeutic diphenylcyclopropenone sensitization with weekly scalp DPC. CDR1 is SQVTM, CDR2 ANQGSEA, per germline. The CDR3 extends over 13 amino acids. V gave up 6 bases and J gave up 7 bases, with 18 bases separating them. This clonotype was picked up many times. What it binds is unknown. General study findings and limits: Expanded TCRs were compared with controls, and the expanded TCRs formed significantly more large CDR3 similarity clusters.

This sequence originates from a woman aged 18-29 years with alopecia areata. Some clones in this sample may be carry-over from other donors' samples. This chain links TRBV29-1 with TRBJ1-2, with D tentatively TRBD1 (6 bases). Sequences were derived from whole blood, sampled in connection with sensitization to the hapten diphenylcyclopropenone (DPC). In nucleotides, the CDR3 is TGCAGCGTAACCGGGACAATCATCTCTGGCTACACCTTC. Amino acids: CSVTGTIISGYTF.